One sample yielded the 6 T cell receptor beta chains listed below, sequenced in a study of T-cell memory formation after mild COVID-19. Each CDR3 protein gets one entry after TCRdb re-called the 5' RACE reads with MiXCR. In the table there are under 300,000 distinct CDR3 sequences, 8% to 9% of which are singletons. Sequencing was carried out using PBMCs or a T cell subset sorted from them (not recorded which). These receptors all come from a man between 18 and 35 years old who had mild COVID-19 (a few samples of this study predate the infection). Cell type and time point are not known.

This clonotype was recorded at least ten times. This rearrangement joins TRBV5-1 to TRBJ1-4; D is ambiguous. Trimming took 2 bases from V and 5 from J, leaving 10 bases between them. Germline V gene sequence: CDR1 SGHRS, CDR2 YFSETQ. This CDR3 spans 14 amino acids. CDR3 sequence (DNA): TGCGCCAGCAGCTTTCAGTTTAACAATGAAAAACTGTTTTTT. Its translation: CASSFQFNNEKLFF.

This chain joins TRBV29-1 and TRBJ2-5; the match to TRBD1 covers 10 bases. With 6 bases clipped from V and 2 bases from J, the junction kept 15 bases outside the gene matches. The CDR3 runs 17 residues. Germline V gene sequence: CDR1 SQVTM, CDR2 ANQGSEA. The CDR3 loop is CSVCYLTGTGAQETQYF. The CDR3 DNA is TGCAGCGTATGCTATCTGACCGGGACAGGGGCTCAAGAGACCCAGTACTTC.

This clonotype came up a few times. The CDR3 DNA reads as TGCGCCAGCAGCCAAGATAAGATCGGTAGCGGGGAGACCCAGTACTTC. It translates to CASSQDKIGSGETQYF. This chain uses TRBV4-1 with TRBJ2-5; 7 bases are a match to TRBD2. V gave up 0 bases and J gave up 5 bases; unmatched junction bases: 9. The CDR3 contains 16 residues. Per germline, CDR1 MGHRA and CDR2 YSYEKL.

This clonotype was counted at least ten times. CDR3 region: CASSPAPLAKNIQYF. CDR3 in DNA: TGCGCCAGCAGCCCGGCCCCACTAGCCAAAAACATTCAGTACTTC. This chain uses TRBV4-1 with TRBJ2-4; the D is unclear. V was trimmed by 4 bases and J by 0 bases, leaving 10 bases between them. CDR3 size: 15 residues. The germline V gene encodes CDR1 MGHRA and CDR2 YSYEKL.

Ten or more counts support this clonotype. The V call is TRBV5-1, the J call TRBJ2-7; a possible D gene is TRBD1 (6 bases). This CDR3 region has 12 residues. Trimming took 3 bases from V and 5 from J, leaving 9 bases between them. Germline V lookup: CDR1 SGHRS, CDR2 YFSETQ. CDR3 in DNA: TGCGCCAGCAGCTATGAGGGGGACGAGCAGTACTTC. Translated, it gives CASSYEGDEQYF. Filled out from reference TRBV5-1 and TRBJ2-7, the complete variable domain reads KAGVTQTPRYLIKTRGQQVTLSCSPISGHRSVSWYQQTPGQGLQFLFEYFSETQRNKGNFPGRFSGRQFSNSRSEMNVSTLELGDSALYLCASSYEGDEQYFGPGTRLTVT.

The chain is built from TRBV9 and TRBJ2-2; D might be TRBD1 (6 bases). V shed 0 bases and J shed 0 bases, with 12 bases lying between them. The germline gives CDR1 SGDLS, CDR2 YYNGEE. This CDR3 is 17 amino acids long. CDR3 in DNA: TGTGCCAGCAGCGTAGTTGCTAGGACAGCGAACACCGGGGAGCTGTTTTTT. The encoded protein is CASSVVARTANTGELFF.